This is a list of T cell receptor beta chains from one sample in a study of PD-L1 blockade in urothelial cancer. Sequenced by immunoSEQ multiplex PCR; TCRdb stores in-frame clones only, minus some. The top ten clones hold approximately 0.88% of a sample with 90,000 to 120,000 clones, about 90% of them seen once. The source was PBMCs, collected around atezolizumab (anti-PD-L1) treatment. The receptors originated from a woman older than 75 with urothelial cancer. The CDR3 runs from the conserved cysteine through the conserved F or W.

v_gene	j_gene	CDR3aa
TRBV6-5	TRBJ1-5	CASSYSPTGYGQPQHF
TRBV6-6	TRBJ1-1	CASSPRMIENTEAFF
TRBV27	TRBJ1-1	CASSPAPDRAEAFF
TRBV19	TRBJ2-5	CASSISGTSGQETQYF
TRBV12-5	TRBJ2-1	CASVWGLNEQFF
TRBV19	TRBJ2-7	CASSTPKGQERHEQYF
TRBV7-3	TRBJ1-1	CASSSQGRRTEAFF
TRBV6-5	TRBJ2-7	CASSWDSSYEQYF
TRBV7-2	TRBJ2-5	CASSPTSGRGGGETQYF
TRBV19	TRBJ2-3	CASSKPGLAGVTDTQYF
TRBV5-5	TRBJ2-1	CASSFGASGRIYNEQFF
TRBV10-2	TRBJ2-2	CASSDLIDSYTGELFF
TRBV11-2	TRBJ1-2	CASSLGQGVTDGYTF
TRBV2	TRBJ2-1	CASSEWASGRNNEQFF
TRBV7-9	TRBJ1-1	CASSSQTGTEAFF
TRBV7-3	TRBJ2-1	CASSPGTSGRGGQFF
TRBV19	TRBJ2-1	CASSIGSGRYGKEQFF
TRBV7-9	TRBJ2-2	CASSGTSGRAVGELFF
TRBV7-9	TRBJ2-7	CASSPYGPGSYEQYF
TRBV10-3	TRBJ2-7	CAISAQVGSGGLHEQYF
TRBV5-1	TRBJ1-2	CASSLEGQNYGYTF
TRBV11-2	TRBJ1-1	CASSRNRNTEAFF
TRBV11-2	TRBJ2-7	CASSLGPRGDVYEQYF
TRBV6-4	TRBJ2-2	CASSREGLNTGELFF
TRBV5-1	TRBJ2-1	CASTGLAGGQANEQFF
TRBV4-2	TRBJ2-1	CASSQSRRRGEQFF
TRBV4-2	TRBJ2-7	CASSPAGGLPAYEQYF
TRBV19	TRBJ2-5	CASSPPGGETQYF
TRBV29-1	TRBJ2-5	CSVQEALGETQYF
TRBV7-9	TRBJ2-2	CASSLGEAPSTGELFF
TRBV6-1	TRBJ2-7	CASSVPSTYEQYF
TRBV28	TRBJ1-5	CASSPGFPQPQHF
TRBV7-2	TRBJ2-1	CASSPSGSSYNEQFF
TRBV2	TRBJ2-1	CASSGLAGRTCFF
TRBV5-5	TRBJ2-7	CASSLYQGNDEQYF
TRBV30	TRBJ1-5	CAWTAAGQGGRQPQHF
TRBV6-5	TRBJ2-1	CASSYAGTTYNEQFF
TRBV11-2	TRBJ1-5	CASSLDRGGAQHF
TRBV19	TRBJ2-7	CASTETGAAYEQYF
TRBV6-5	TRBJ1-2	CASSYSGGGYGYTF
TRBV14	TRBJ2-2	CASSLWRGPWTGELFF
TRBV7-9	TRBJ2-7	CASSLASGLAGDEQYF